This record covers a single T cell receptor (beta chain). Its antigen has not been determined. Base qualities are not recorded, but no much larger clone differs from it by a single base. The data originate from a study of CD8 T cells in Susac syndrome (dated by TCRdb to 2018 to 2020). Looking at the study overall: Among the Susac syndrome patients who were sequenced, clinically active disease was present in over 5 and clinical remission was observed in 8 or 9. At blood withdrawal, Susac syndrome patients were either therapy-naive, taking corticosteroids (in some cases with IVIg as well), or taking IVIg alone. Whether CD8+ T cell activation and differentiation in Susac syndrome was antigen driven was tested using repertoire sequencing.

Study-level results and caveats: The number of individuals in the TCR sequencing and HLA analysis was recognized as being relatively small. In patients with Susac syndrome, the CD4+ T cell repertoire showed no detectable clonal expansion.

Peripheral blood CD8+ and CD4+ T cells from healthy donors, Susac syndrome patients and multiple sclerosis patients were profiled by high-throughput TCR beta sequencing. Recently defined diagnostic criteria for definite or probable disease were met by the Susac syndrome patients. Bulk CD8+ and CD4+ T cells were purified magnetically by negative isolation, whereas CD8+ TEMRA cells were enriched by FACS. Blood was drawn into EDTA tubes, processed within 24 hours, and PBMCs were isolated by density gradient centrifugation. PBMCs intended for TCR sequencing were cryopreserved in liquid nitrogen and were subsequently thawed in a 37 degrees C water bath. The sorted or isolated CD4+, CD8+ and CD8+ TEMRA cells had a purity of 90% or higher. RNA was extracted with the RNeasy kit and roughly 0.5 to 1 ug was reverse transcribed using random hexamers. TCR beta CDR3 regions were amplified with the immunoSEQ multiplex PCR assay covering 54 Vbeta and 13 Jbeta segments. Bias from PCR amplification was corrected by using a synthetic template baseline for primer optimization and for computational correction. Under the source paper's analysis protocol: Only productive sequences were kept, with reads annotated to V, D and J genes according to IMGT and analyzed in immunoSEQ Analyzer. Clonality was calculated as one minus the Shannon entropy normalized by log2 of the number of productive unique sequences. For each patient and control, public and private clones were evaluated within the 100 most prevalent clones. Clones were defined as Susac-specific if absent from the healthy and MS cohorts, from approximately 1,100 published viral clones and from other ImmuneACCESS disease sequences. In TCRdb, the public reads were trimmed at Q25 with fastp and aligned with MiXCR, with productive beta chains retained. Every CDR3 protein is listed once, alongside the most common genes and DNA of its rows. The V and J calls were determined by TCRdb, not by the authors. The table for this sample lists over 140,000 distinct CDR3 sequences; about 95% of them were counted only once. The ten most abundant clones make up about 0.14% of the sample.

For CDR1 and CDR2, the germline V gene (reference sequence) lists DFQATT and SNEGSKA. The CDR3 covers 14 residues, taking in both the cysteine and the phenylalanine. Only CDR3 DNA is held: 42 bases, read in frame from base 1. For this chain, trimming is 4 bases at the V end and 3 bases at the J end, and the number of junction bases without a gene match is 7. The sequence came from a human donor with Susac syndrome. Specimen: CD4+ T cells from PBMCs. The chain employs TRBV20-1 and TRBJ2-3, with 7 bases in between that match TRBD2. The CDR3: CSANRLAVTDTQYF. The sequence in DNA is TGCAGTGCTAATCGTCTAGCGGTGACAGATACGCAGTATTTT.